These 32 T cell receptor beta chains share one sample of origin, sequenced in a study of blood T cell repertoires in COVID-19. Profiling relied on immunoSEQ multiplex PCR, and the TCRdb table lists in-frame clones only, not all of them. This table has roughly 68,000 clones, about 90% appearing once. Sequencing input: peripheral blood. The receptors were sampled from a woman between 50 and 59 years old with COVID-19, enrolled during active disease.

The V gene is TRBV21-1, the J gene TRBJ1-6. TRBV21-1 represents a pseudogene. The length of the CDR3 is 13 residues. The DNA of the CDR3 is TGTGCCAGCCGCCGTAGGGAGGGGTCGGGCCTCCACTTT. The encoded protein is CASRRREGSGLHF.

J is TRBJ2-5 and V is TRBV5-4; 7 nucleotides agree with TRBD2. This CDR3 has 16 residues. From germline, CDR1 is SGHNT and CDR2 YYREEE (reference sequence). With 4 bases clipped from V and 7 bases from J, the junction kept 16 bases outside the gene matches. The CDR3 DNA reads TGTGCCAGCAGCCTCCGCGGGGGTATCGGTCTTGGGACCCAGTACTTC. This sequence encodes CASSLRGGIGLGTQYF.

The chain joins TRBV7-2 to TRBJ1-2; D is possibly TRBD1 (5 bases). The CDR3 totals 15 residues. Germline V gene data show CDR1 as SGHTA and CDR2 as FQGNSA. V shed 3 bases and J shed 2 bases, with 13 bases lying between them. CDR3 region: CASSLAGAGNYGYTF. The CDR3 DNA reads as TGTGCCAGCAGCTTGGCTGGGGCAGGGAACTATGGCTACACCTTC.

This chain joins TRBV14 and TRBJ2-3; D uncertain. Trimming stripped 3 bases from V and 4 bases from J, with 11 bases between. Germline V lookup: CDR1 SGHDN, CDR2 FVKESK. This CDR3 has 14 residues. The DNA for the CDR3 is TGTGCCAGCAGCCAGACATTTCCCCCAGATACGCAGTATTTT. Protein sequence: CASSQTFPPDTQYF.

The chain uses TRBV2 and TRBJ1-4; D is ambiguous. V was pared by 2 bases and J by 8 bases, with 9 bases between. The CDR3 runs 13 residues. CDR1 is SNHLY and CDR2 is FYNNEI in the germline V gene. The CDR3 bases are TGTGCCAGCAGTGAATCTCACTGGGAAAAACTGTTTTTT. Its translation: CASSESHWEKLFF.

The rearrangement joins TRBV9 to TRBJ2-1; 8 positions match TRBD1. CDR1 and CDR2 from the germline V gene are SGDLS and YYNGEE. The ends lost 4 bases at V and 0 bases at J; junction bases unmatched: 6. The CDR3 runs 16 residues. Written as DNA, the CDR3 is TGTGCCAGCAGCCAGGGGGCTAGCGCCTCCTACAATGAGCAGTTCTTC. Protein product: CASSQGASASYNEQFF.

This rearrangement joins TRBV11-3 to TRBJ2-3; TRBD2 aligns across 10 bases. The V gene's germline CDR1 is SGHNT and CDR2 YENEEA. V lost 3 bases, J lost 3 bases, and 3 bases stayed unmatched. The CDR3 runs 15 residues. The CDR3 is CASSFQAGGTDTQYF. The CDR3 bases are TGTGCCAGCAGCTTCCAAGCGGGAGGGACAGATACGCAGTATTTT. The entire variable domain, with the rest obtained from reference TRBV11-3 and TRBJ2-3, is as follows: EAGVVQSPRYKIIEKKQPVAFWCNPISGHNTLYWYLQNLGQGPELLIRYENEEAVDDSQLPKDRFSAERLKGVDSTLKIQPAELGDSAVYLCASSFQAGGTDTQYFGPGTRLTVL.

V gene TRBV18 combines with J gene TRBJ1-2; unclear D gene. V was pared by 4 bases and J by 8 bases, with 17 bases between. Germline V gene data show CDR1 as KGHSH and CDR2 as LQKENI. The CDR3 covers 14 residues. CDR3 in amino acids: CASSQFTTGGGYTF. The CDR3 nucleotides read TGTGCCAGCTCACAATTCACGACGGGAGGGGGCTACACCTTC.

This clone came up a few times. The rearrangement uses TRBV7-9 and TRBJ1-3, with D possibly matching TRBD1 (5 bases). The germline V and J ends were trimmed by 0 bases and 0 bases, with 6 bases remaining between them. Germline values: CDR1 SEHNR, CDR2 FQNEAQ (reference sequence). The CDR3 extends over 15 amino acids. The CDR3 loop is CASSLATVSGNTIYF. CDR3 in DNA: TGTGCCAGCAGCTTAGCGACAGTCTCTGGAAACACCATATATTTT.

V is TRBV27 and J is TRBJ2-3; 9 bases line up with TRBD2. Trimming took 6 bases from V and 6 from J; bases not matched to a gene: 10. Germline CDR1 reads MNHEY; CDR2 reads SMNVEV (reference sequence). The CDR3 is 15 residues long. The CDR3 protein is CASRMREGRYDTQYF. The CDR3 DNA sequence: TGTGCCAGCAGAATGCGGGAGGGGAGGTATGATACGCAGTATTTT.

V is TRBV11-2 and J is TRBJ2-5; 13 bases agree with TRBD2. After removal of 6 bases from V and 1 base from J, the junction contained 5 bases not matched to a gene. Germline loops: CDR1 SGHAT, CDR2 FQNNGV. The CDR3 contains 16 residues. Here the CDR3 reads CASSPGTSGAQETQYF. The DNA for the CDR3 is TGTGCCAGCAGTCCTGGGACTAGCGGGGCCCAAGAGACCCAGTACTTC.

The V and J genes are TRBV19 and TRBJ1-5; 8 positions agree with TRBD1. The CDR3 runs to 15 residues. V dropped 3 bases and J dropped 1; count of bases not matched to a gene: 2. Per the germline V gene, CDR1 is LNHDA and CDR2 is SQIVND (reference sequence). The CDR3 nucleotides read TGTGCCAGTAGTATTGACAGGGGAAGCAATCAGCCCCAGCATTTT. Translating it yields CASSIDRGSNQPQHF.

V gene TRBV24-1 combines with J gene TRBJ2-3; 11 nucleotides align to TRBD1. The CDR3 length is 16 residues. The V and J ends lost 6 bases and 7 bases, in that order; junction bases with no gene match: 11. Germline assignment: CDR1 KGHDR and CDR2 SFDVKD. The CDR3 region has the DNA TGTGCCACCAGTCACTCGGGACAGGGGGACGGATATACGCAGTATTTT. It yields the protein CATSHSGQGDGYTQYF.

Written as DNA, the CDR3 is TGCGCCAGCAGCTTGCTGCAGGCAAGCACAGATACGCAGTATTTT. Amino acids: CASSLLQASTDTQYF. The V call is TRBV5-1, the J call TRBJ2-3; D not resolved. This CDR3 has 15 residues. Trimming cost V 1 base and J 0 bases, with 9 bases left between them. The germline V gene has CDR1 SGHRS and CDR2 YFSETQ.

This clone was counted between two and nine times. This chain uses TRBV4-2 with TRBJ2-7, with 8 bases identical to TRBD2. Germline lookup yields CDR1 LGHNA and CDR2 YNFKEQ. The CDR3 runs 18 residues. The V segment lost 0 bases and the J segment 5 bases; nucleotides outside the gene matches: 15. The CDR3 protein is CASSQDRGSGINSHEQYF. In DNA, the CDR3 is TGTGCCAGCAGCCAAGATCGAGGTAGCGGGATTAATAGCCACGAGCAGTACTTC.

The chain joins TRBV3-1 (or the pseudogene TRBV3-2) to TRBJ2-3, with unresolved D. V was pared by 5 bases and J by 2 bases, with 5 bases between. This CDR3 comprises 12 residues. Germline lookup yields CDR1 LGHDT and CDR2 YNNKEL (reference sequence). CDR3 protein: CASSSSTDTQYF. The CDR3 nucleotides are TGTGCCAGCAGCTCTTCCACAGATACGCAGTATTTT.

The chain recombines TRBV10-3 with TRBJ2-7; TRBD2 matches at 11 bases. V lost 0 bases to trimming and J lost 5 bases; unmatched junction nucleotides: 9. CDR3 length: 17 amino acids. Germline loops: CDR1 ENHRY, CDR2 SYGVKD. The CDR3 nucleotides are TGTGCCATCAGTGAGTCCCCTAGCTTAGCGGGAGGGGACGAGCAGTACTTC. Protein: CAISESPSLAGGDEQYF.

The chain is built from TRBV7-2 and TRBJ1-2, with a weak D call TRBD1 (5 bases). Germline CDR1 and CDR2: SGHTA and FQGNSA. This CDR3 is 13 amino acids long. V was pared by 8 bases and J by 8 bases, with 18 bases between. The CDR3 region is CASRQAGGWGYTF. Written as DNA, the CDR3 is TGTGCCAGCCGTCAAGCCGGGGGTTGGGGCTACACCTTC.

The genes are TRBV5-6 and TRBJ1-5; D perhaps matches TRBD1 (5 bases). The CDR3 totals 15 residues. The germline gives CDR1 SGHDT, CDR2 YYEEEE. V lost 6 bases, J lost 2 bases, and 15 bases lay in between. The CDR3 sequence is CASTRQSYGNQPQHF. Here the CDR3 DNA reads TGTGCCAGCACCAGACAGAGCTATGGCAATCAGCCCCAGCATTTT.

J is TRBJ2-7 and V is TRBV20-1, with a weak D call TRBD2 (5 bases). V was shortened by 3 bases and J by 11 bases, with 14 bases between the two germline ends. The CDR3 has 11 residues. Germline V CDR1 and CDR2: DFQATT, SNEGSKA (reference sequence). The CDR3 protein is CSASPEGVEYF. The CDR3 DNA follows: TGCAGTGCTAGCCCTGAGGGCGTCGAGTACTTC.

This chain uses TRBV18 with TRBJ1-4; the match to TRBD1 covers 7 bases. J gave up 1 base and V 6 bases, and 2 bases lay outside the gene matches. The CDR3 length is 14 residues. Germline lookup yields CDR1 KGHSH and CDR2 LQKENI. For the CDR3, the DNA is TGTGCCAGCTCCAGGGACAGAACTAATGAAAAACTGTTTTTT. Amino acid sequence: CASSRDRTNEKLFF.

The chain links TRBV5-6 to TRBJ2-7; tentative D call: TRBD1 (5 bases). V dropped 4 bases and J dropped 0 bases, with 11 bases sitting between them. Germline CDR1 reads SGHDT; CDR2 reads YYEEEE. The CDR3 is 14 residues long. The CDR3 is CASSPDSSSYEQYF. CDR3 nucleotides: TGTGCCAGCAGCCCCGACAGTAGCTCCTACGAGCAGTACTTC.

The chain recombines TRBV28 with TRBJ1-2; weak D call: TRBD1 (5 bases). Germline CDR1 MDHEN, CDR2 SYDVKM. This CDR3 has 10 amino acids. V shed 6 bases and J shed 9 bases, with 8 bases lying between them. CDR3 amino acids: CASRGGSYTF. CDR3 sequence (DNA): TGTGCCAGCAGGGGGGGGAGCTACACCTTC.

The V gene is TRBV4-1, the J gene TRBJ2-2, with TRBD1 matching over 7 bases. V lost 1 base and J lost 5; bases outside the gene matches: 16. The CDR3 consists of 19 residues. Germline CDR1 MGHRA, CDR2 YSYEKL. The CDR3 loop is CASSQGIAGTEKVTGELFF. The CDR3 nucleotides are TGCGCCAGCAGCCAAGGAATTGCCGGGACAGAAAAAGTTACCGGGGAGCTGTTTTTT.

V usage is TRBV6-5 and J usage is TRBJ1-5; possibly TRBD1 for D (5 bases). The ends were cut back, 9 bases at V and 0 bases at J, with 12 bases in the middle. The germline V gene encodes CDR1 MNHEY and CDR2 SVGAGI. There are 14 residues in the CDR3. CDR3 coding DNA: TGTGCCAGTGGGGGGGAGAATAGCAATCAGCCCCAGCATTTT. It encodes CASGGENSNQPQHF.

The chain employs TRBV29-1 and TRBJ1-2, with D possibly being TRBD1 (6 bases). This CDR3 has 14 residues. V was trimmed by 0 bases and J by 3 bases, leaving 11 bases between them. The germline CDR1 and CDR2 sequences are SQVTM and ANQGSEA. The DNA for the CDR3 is TGCAGCGTTGAAGAACAGGGTGAAGACTATGGCTACACCTTC. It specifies CSVEEQGEDYGYTF. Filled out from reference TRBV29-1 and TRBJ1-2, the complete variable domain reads SAVISQKPSRDICQRGTSLTIQCQVDSQVTMMFWYRQQPGQSLTLIATANQGSEATYESGFVIDKFPISRPNLTFSTLTVSNMSPEDSSIYLCSVEEQGEDYGYTFGSGTRLTVV.

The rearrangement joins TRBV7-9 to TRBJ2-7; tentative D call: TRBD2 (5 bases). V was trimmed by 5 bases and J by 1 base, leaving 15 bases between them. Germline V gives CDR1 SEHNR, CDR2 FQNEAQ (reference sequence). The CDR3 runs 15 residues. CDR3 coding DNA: TGTGCCAGCAGCGACCACCCGTGGGAGTCCTACGAGCAGTACTTC. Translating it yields CASSDHPWESYEQYF.

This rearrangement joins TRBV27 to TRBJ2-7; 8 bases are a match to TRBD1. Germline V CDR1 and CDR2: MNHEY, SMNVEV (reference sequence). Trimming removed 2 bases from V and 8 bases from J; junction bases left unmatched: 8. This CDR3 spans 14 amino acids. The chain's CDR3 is CASSLLPGGAKQYF. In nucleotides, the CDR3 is TGTGCCAGCAGTTTACTTCCAGGGGGCGCGAAGCAGTACTTC.

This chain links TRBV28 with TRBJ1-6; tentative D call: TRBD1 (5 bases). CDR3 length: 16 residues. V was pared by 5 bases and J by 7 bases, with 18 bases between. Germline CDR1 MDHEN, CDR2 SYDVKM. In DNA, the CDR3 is TGTGCCAGCAGTCCGGGACTTTCCCAGGGCAATTCACCCCTCCACTTT. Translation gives CASSPGLSQGNSPLHF.

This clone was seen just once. CDR3 in DNA: TGTGCCAGCACAGCGGGCGATGATACGCAGTATTTT. It codes for CASTAGDDTQYF. The chain joins TRBV6-5 to TRBJ2-3; D may be TRBD2 (6 bases). The V end lost 7 bases, the J end lost 6 bases, and 11 bases lay between the germline ends. The CDR3 extends over 12 amino acids. Germline CDR1 reads MNHEY; CDR2 reads SVGAGI.

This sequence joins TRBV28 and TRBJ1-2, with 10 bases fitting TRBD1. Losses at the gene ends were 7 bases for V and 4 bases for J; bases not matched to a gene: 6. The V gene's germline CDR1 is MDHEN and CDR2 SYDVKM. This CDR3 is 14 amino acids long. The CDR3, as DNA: TGTGCCAGCACCCGGACAGGGGGGCTCTATGGCTACACCTTC. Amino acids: CASTRTGGLYGYTF.

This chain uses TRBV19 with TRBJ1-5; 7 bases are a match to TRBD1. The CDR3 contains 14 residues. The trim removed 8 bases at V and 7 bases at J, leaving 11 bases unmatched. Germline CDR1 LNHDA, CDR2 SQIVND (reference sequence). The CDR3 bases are TGTGCCAGTGCTACCGACAGGGCCATACAGCCCCAGCATTTT. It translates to CASATDRAIQPQHF.